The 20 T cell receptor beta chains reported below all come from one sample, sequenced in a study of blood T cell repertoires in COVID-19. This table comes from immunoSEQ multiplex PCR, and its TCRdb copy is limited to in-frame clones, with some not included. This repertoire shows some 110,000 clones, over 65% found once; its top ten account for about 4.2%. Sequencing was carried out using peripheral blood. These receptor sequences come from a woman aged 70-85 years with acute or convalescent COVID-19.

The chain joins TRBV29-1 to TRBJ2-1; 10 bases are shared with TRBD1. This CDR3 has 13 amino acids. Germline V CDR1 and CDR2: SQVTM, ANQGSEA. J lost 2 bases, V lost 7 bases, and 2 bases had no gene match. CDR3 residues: CSAGTGAYNEQFF. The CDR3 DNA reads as TGCAGCGCAGGGACAGGGGCCTACAATGAGCAGTTCTTC.

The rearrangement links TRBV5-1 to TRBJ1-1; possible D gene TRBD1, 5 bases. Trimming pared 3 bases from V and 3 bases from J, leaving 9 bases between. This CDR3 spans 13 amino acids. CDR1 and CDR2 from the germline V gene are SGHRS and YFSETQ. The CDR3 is CASSSTGYTEAFF. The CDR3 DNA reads TGCGCCAGCAGCTCCACAGGTTACACTGAAGCTTTCTTT.

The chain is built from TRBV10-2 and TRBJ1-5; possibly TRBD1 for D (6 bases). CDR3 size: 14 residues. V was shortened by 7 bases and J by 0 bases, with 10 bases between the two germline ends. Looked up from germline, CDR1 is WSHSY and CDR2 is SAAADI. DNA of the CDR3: TGCGCCAGCAAAGGGGGAAATAGCAATCAGCCCCAGCATTTT. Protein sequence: CASKGGNSNQPQHF.

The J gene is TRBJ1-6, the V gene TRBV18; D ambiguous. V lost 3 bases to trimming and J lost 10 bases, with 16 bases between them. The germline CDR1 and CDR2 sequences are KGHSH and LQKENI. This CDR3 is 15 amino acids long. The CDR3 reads CASSPSQSGSSPLHF. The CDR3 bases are TGTGCCAGCTCACCTAGCCAGTCGGGGAGCTCACCCCTCCACTTT.

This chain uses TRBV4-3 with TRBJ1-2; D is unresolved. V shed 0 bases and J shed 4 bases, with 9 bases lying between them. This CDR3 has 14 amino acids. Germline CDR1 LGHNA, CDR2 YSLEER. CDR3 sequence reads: CASSQDDTSYGYTF. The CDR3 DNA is TGCGCCAGCAGCCAAGATGACACTAGCTATGGCTACACCTTC.

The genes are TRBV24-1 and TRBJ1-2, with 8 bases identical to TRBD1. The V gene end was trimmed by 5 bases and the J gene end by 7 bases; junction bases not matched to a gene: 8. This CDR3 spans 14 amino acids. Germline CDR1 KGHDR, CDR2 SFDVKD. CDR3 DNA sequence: TGTGCCACCAGTGGTTCCGACAGGGGTGGTGGCTACACCTTC. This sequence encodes CATSGSDRGGGYTF.

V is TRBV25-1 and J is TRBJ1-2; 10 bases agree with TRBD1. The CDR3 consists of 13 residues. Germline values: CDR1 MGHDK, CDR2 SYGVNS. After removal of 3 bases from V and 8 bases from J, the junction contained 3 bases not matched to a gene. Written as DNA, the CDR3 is TGTGCCAGCAGTGATGGGACAGGGGTAGGCTACACCTTC. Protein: CASSDGTGVGYTF.

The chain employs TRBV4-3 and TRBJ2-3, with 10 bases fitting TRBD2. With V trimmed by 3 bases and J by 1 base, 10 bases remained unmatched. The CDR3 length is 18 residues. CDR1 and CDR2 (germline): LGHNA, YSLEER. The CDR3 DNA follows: TGCGCCAGCAGCCATGCCTTAGGACTAGCGGAGGGCACAGATACGCAGTATTTT. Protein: CASSHALGLAEGTDTQYF.

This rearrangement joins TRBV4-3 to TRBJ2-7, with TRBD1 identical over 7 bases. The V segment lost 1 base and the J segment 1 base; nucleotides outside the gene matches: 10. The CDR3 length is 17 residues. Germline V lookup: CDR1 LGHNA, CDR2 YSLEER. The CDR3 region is CASSQAVPPGGSYEQYV. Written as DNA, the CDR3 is TGCGCCAGCAGCCAAGCTGTCCCACCAGGGGGATCCTACGAGCAGTACGTC.

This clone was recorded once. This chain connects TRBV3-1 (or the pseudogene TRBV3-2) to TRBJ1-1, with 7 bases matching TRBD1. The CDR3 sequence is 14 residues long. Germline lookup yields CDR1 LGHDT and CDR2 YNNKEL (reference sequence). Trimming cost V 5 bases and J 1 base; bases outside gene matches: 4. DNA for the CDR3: TGTGCCAGCAGCAGGACAGGAAAGAACACTGAAGCTTTCTTT. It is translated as CASSRTGKNTEAFF.

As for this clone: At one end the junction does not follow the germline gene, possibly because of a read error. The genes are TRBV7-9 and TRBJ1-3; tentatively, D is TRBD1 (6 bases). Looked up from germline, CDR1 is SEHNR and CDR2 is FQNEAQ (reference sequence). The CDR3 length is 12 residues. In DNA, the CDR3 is TGTGCCAACGCAGGGGTTGGAGACACCATATATTTT. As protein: CANAGVGDTIYF.

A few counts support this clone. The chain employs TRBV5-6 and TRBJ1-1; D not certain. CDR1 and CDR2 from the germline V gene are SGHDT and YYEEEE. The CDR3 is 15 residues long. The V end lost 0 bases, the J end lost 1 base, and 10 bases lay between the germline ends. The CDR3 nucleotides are TGTGCCAGCAGCTTGGTGGGCGAGGGGAACACTGAAGCTTTCTTT. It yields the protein CASSLVGEGNTEAFF.

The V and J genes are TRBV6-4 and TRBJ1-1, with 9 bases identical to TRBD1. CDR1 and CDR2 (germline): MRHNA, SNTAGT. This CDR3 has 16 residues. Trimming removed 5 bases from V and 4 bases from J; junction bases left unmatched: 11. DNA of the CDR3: TGTGCCAGCAGTCCAGAGCCGGGACAGGGAGGCACTGAAGCTTTCTTT. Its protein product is CASSPEPGQGGTEAFF.

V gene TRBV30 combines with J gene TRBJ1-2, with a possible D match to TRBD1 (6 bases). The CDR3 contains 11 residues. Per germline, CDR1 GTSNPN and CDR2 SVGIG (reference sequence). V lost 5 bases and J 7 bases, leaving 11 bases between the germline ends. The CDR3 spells CAWAGAAGYTF. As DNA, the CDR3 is TGTGCCTGGGCAGGGGCGGCTGGCTACACCTTC.

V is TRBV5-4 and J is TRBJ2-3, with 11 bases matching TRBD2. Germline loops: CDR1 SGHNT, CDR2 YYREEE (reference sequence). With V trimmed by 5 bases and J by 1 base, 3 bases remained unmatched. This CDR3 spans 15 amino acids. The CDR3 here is CASSKLAGGTDTQYF. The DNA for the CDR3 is TGTGCCAGCAGTAAACTAGCGGGGGGCACAGATACGCAGTATTTT.

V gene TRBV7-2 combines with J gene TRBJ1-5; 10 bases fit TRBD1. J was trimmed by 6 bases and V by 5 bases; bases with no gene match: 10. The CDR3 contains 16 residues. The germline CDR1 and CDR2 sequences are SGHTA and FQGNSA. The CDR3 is CASSPEDRGIGQPQHF. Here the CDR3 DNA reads TGTGCCAGCAGCCCCGAGGACAGGGGGATAGGTCAGCCCCAGCATTTT.

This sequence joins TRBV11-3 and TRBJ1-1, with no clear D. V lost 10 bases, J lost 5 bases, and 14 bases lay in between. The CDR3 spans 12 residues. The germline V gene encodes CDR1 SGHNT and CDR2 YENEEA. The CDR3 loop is CATGEVGTEAFF. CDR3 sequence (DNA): TGTGCCACCGGGGAGGTAGGAACTGAAGCTTTCTTT.

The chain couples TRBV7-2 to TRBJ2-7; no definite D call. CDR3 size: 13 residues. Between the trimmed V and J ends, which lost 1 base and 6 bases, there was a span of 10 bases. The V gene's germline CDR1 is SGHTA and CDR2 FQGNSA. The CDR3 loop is CASSLVQRGEQYF. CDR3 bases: TGTGCCAGCAGCTTAGTGCAAAGAGGCGAGCAGTACTTC.

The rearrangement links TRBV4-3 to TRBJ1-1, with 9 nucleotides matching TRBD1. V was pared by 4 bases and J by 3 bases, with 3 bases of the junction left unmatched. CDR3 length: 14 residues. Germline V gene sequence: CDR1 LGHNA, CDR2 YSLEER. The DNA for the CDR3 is TGCGCCAGCAGCCCGGGACAGGGTTACACTGAAGCTTTCTTT. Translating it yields CASSPGQGYTEAFF.

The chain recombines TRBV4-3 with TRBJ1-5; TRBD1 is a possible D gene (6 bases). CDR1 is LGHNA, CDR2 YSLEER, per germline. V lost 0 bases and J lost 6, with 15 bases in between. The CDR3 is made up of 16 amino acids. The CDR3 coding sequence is TGCGCCAGCAGCCAAGATTTCACAGGGTGGTCTCAGCCCCAGCATTTT. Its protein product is CASSQDFTGWSQPQHF.